This T cell receptor (beta chain) was profiled in a study of shared clonotypes between healthy human individuals. The table came from immunoSEQ multiplex PCR; TCRdb's copy has only in-frame clones and leaves some out. The sample records about 980,000 clones, about 80% being singletons. Losses at the gene ends were 1 base for V and 3 bases for J; bases not matched to a gene: 7. The CDR3 has 16 residues. Looked up from germline, CDR1 is MNHNS and CDR2 is SASEGT. The TCR comes from a man aged 18 to 30 in good health. The chain recombines TRBV6-1 with TRBJ2-5, with 8 nucleotides matching TRBD2. Sequenced sample: memory CD4+ T cells sorted from blood. Documented subset: CD45RA-negative fraction. CDR3 amino acids: CASSEGVGLGEETQYF. The CDR3 DNA is TGTGCCAGCAGTGAAGGGGTGGGACTAGGGGAAGAGACCCAGTACTTC.